The present T cell receptor (beta chain) was sequenced within a study of T cells in Graves' hyperthyroidism and ophthalmopathy. Overall study findings and caveats: Blood samples included most of the expanded thyroid clonotypes exceeding 0.001.

The germline V gene encodes CDR1 MNHNY and CDR2 SVGAGI (reference sequence). The CDR3 contains 13 residues. Trimming took 0 bases from V and 3 from J, leaving 3 bases between them. RNA transcripts provided the source from which TCR beta CDR3 regions were amplified. Primed by the HTBI set, a first-round RT-PCR was run on the TCR CDR3. TCRdb re-called the multiplex PCR reads with MiXCR, one entry per CDR3 protein. In the table there are roughly 250,000 distinct CDR3 sequences, approximately 16% of which are singletons. This clonotype was detected ten times or more. Its cognate antigen is unknown. This clonotype was obtained from a woman aged 18-29 years with Graves' ophthalmopathy. The sequenced sample was blood. V and J are TRBV6-6 and TRBJ1-5; D is unclear. CDR3 nucleotides: TGTGCCAGCAGTTACTCTCACAATCAGCCCCAGCATTTT. Translation gives CASSYSHNQPQHF.